This TCR beta chain is drawn from a study of T cells in Graves' hyperthyroidism and ophthalmopathy. This clonotype was picked up many times. Regions amplified from RNA transcripts were the TCR beta CDR3 regions. The primer set for the first-round RT-PCR of the TCR CDR3 was HTBI. TCRdb independently ran MiXCR on the multiplex PCR reads; one entry per CDR3 protein. The repertoire consists of some 490,000 distinct CDR3 sequences, with 22% occurring once and the leading ten covering approximately 49%. V gave up 1 base and J gave up 7 bases, with 8 bases separating them. This CDR3 is 12 amino acids long. Per germline, CDR1 SEHNR and CDR2 FQNEAQ (reference sequence).

This receptor was taken from a woman aged 70 to 79 with Graves' ophthalmopathy. The chain links TRBV7-9 to TRBJ2-7; D perhaps matches TRBD1 (6 bases). Sequencing input: blood. In DNA form, the CDR3 reads TGTGCCAGCAGCTTAGTAGGACAGGAGCAGTACTTC. It is translated as CASSLVGQEQYF.